The 28 T cell receptor beta chains below were found in one sample sequenced in a study of blood T cell repertoires in COVID-19. The repertoire was sequenced with immunoSEQ multiplex PCR; TCRdb's copy has only in-frame clones and lacks some. This sample has 120,000 or so clones, with over 60% found just once. The sequenced sample consisted of peripheral blood. These TCRs come from a man aged 35-49 years with active or convalescent COVID-19.

The chain is built from TRBV4-1 and TRBJ2-7; 8 bases map to TRBD2. Germline V gene data show CDR1 as MGHRA and CDR2 as YSYEKL. The CDR3 totals 15 residues. The V and J ends lost 2 bases and 2 bases, in that order; junction bases with no gene match: 5. CDR3 residues: CASSQKLAEAYEQYF. As DNA, the CDR3 is TGCGCCAGCAGCCAAAAACTAGCGGAAGCCTACGAGCAGTACTTC.

In this sample, this clone turned up once. The chain has TRBV19 and TRBJ2-7; 8 nucleotides align to TRBD2. V trimming: 1 base; J trimming: 6 bases; junction bases outside the gene matches: 5. Germline V gene data show CDR1 as LNHDA and CDR2 as SQIVND (reference sequence). The CDR3 is made up of 14 amino acids. CDR3 nucleotides: TGTGCCAGTAGTATAGCGGGAGGGCCCCCCGAGCAGTACTTC. Translation: CASSIAGGPPEQYF. The whole variable domain, remainder taken from reference TRBV19 and TRBJ2-7, is DGGITQSPKYLFRKEGQNVTLSCEQNLNHDAMYWYRQDPGQGLRLIYYSQIVNDFQKGDIAEGYSVSREKKESFPLTVTSAQKNPTAFYLCASSIAGGPPEQYFGPGTRLTVT.

CDR3 DNA sequence: TGTGCCAGCAGCCTAAGCGCCGGGACTAGCTTGACCGGGGAGCTGTTTTTT. The encoded protein is CASSLSAGTSLTGELFF. The chain couples TRBV7-3 to TRBJ2-2, with 9 bases matching TRBD2. The J segment lost 5 bases and the V segment lost 5 bases, leaving 12 bases of the junction unmatched. This CDR3 is 17 amino acids long. Germline CDR1 is SGHTA and CDR2 is FQGTGA.

The chain links TRBV27 to TRBJ1-6, with D tentatively TRBD1 (5 bases). The CDR3 is 15 amino acids. The germline gives CDR1 MNHEY, CDR2 SMNVEV (reference sequence). V was cut by 2 bases and J by 10 bases, with 15 bases left in between. CDR3 nucleotides: TGTGCCAGCAGTTTAAGATCAGGGTTAGGCTCACCCCTCCACTTT. Protein sequence: CASSLRSGLGSPLHF.

The chain combines TRBV6-5 with TRBJ1-1; tentatively, D is TRBD1 (5 bases). CDR1 and CDR2 (germline): MNHEY, SVGAGI. Trimming left V 7 bases short and J 5 bases short, with 17 bases between. CDR3 length equals 14 residues. The CDR3 coding sequence is TGTGCCAGCACCCCGGGGGGGGTCGGAACTGAAGCTTTCTTT. Amino acid sequence: CASTPGGVGTEAFF.

This chain uses TRBV27 with TRBJ1-1, with TRBD1 matching over 9 bases. CDR1 is MNHEY, CDR2 SMNVEV, per germline (reference sequence). The CDR3 covers 14 residues. The V gene end was trimmed by 6 bases and the J gene end by 5 bases; junction bases not matched to a gene: 7. CDR3 nucleotide sequence: TGTGCCAGCAGGATTACAGGGGGCTGGACTGAAGCTTTCTTT. Protein product: CASRITGGWTEAFF.

CDR3 sequence reads: CASSAGTEYGYTF. CDR3 sequence (DNA): TGTGCCAGCAGCGCCGGGACAGAATATGGCTACACCTTC. The chain has TRBV6-6 and TRBJ1-2, with 7 bases matching TRBD1. This CDR3 comprises 13 residues. The V gene's germline CDR1 is MNHNY and CDR2 SVGAGI (reference sequence). J lost 5 bases, V lost 6 bases, and 6 bases had no gene match.

V usage is TRBV19 and J usage is TRBJ1-5; weak D call: TRBD1 (5 bases). The germline V and J ends were trimmed by 9 bases and 5 bases, with 17 bases remaining between them. This CDR3 has 14 residues. From germline, CDR1 is LNHDA and CDR2 SQIVND (reference sequence). The CDR3 DNA follows: TGTGCCAGCTCCTCGGGCAGGGAAGATCAGCCCCAGCATTTT. This codes for CASSSGREDQPQHF.

The chain combines TRBV28 with TRBJ1-5; D might be TRBD1 (6 bases). The CDR3 sequence is 14 residues long. From germline, CDR1 is MDHEN and CDR2 SYDVKM. V gave up 5 bases and J gave up 7 bases, with 15 bases separating them. In DNA, the CDR3 is TGTGCCAGCAGTGCACGGACAGAAAACCAGCCCCAGCATTTT. Its translation: CASSARTENQPQHF.

The V gene is TRBV6-4, the J gene TRBJ2-5; possible D gene TRBD2, 6 bases. The V end lost 6 bases, the J end lost 2 bases, and 16 bases lay between the germline ends. The germline gives CDR1 MRHNA, CDR2 SNTAGT. This CDR3 is 15 amino acids long. The CDR3 protein is CASSETSGGQETQYF. CDR3 nucleotides: TGTGCCAGCAGCGAGACATCTGGGGGGCAAGAGACCCAGTACTTC.

The chain employs TRBV29-1 and TRBJ2-7, with 8 bases matching TRBD1. This CDR3 is built from 13 residues. Germline V gene data show CDR1 as SQVTM and CDR2 as ANQGSEA. V was pared by 7 bases and J by 3 bases, with 8 bases of the junction left unmatched. Written as DNA, the CDR3 is TGCAGCGGCCAGGGGGCTGGGGGCTACGAGCAGTACTTC. Its translation: CSGQGAGGYEQYF.

V and J are TRBV7-9 and TRBJ2-5; D unclear. The germline gives CDR1 SEHNR, CDR2 FQNEAQ (reference sequence). The CDR3 sequence is 14 residues long. The V gene lost 5 bases and the J gene lost 1 base, with 11 bases spanning the gap. The CDR3 nucleotides read TGTGCCAGCAGCCCCGTGGCCAGCCAAGAGACCCAGTACTTC. The encoded protein is CASSPVASQETQYF. Combining the CDR3 with reference TRBV7-9 and TRBJ2-5 gives the whole variable domain DTGVSQNPRHKITKRGQNVTFRCDPISEHNRLYWYRQTLGQGPEFLTYFQNEAQLEKSRLLSDRFSAERPKGSFSTLEIQRTEQGDSAMYLCASSPVASQETQYFGPGTRLLVL.

J is TRBJ2-3 and V is TRBV18; D not resolved. V lost 4 bases and J lost 0, with 5 bases in between. CDR1 is KGHSH, CDR2 LQKENI, per germline. The length of the CDR3 is 13 residues. The CDR3 DNA follows: TGTGCCAGCTCACTGACTAGCACAGATACGCAGTATTTT. This codes for CASSLTSTDTQYF.

The gene calls are TRBV6-4 and TRBJ1-2, with D unresolved. Germline V gene lookup returns CDR1 MRHNA and CDR2 SNTAGT. The CDR3 runs to 14 residues. Trimming stripped 6 bases from V and 5 bases from J, with 16 bases between. The CDR3 sequence is CASSRTATSYGYTF. The CDR3 DNA sequence: TGTGCCAGCAGCAGAACAGCCACTTCATATGGCTACACCTTC.

V usage is TRBV7-6 and J usage is TRBJ2-2, with 8 nucleotides matching TRBD2. The germline CDR1 and CDR2 sequences are SGHVS and FNYEAQ. CDR3 length equals 14 residues. V lost 1 base to trimming and J lost 11 bases; unmatched junction nucleotides: 6. The chain's CDR3 is CASSLGTSPHELFF. The CDR3 DNA reads TGTGCCAGCAGCTTAGGGACTAGCCCCCACGAGCTGTTTTTT. Looking up the rest from reference TRBV7-6 and TRBJ2-2 gives the full variable domain: GAGVSQSPRYKVTKRGQDVALRCDPISGHVSLYWYRQALGQGPEFLTYFNYEAQQDKSGLPNDRFSAERPEGSISTLTIQRTEQRDSAMYRCASSLGTSPHELFFGEGSRLTVL.

Written as DNA, the CDR3 is TGTGCCAGCAGCCTCGGACAGACACTACCCAATGAGCAGTTCTTC. It translates to CASSLGQTLPNEQFF. The rearrangement uses TRBV9 and TRBJ2-1, with TRBD1 as a possible D gene (6 bases). Germline V gene data show CDR1 as SGDLS and CDR2 as YYNGEE. The CDR3 contains 15 residues. The V and J ends lost 4 bases and 6 bases respectively, with 17 bases between them.

This clone was seen ten or more times. This chain connects TRBV11-3 to TRBJ2-1; a weak D match, TRBD2 (5 bases). The CDR3 runs 11 residues. In germline, CDR1 is SGHNT, CDR2 YENEEA. Trimming shortened V by 8 bases and J by 9 bases, and 11 bases separated the two germline ends. The CDR3 region is CASGPAGEQFF. For the CDR3, the DNA is TGTGCCAGCGGGCCCGCGGGTGAGCAGTTCTTC.

The chain joins TRBV5-1 to TRBJ1-4; D uncertain. Trimming took 1 base from V and 0 from J, leaving 4 bases between them. CDR3 length: 14 amino acids. Germline CDR1 SGHRS, CDR2 YFSETQ. This CDR3 reads CASSLTTTNEKLFF. DNA for the CDR3: TGCGCCAGCAGCTTGACAACAACTAATGAAAAACTGTTTTTT. Supplemented by reference TRBV5-1 and TRBJ1-4, the full variable domain reads KAGVTQTPRYLIKTRGQQVTLSCSPISGHRSVSWYQQTPGQGLQFLFEYFSETQRNKGNFPGRFSGRQFSNSRSEMNVSTLELGDSALYLCASSLTTTNEKLFFGSGTQLSVL.

This clone has at least ten counts. CDR3 nucleotides: TGTGCTAGTGGCGGAGGACCACGCTACGAGCAGTACTTC. This translates into CASGGGPRYEQYF. The rearrangement uses TRBV12-5 and TRBJ2-7; a weak D match, TRBD2 (5 bases). Per germline, CDR1 LGHNT and CDR2 FRNRAP. The CDR3 extends over 13 amino acids. V lost 6 bases to trimming and J lost 3 bases, with 12 bases between them.

This clone was recorded a few times. The chain carries TRBV5-4 and TRBJ2-1; D gene unclear. The V gene lost 2 bases and the J gene lost 0 bases, with 9 bases spanning the gap. Looked up from germline, CDR1 is SGHNT and CDR2 is YYREEE (reference sequence). This CDR3 has 15 residues. The CDR3 reads CASSLVHSSYNEQFF. The DNA of the CDR3 is TGTGCCAGCAGCTTAGTCCACAGCTCCTACAATGAGCAGTTCTTC.

V usage is TRBV28 and J usage is TRBJ2-7, with TRBD1 as a possible D gene (6 bases). Looked up from germline, CDR1 is MDHEN and CDR2 is SYDVKM. The CDR3 extends over 12 amino acids. V dropped 6 bases and J dropped 7 bases, with 13 bases sitting between them. The CDR3 region is CASSPPRGEQYF. The DNA of the CDR3 is TGTGCCAGCAGCCCACCGAGGGGGGAGCAGTACTTC. Using reference TRBV28 and TRBJ2-7 for the parts outside the CDR3, the full variable domain is DVKVTQSSRYLVKRTGEKVFLECVQDMDHENMFWYRQDPGLGLRLIYFSYDVKMKEKGDIPEGYSVSREKKERFSLILESASTNQTSMYLCASSPPRGEQYFGPGTRLTVT.

This clone is a singleton in its sample. The chain carries TRBV2 and TRBJ2-7; 7 bases line up with TRBD1. The CDR3 is made up of 12 amino acids. Germline CDR1 SNHLY, CDR2 FYNNEI. The V gene end was trimmed by 10 bases and the J gene end by 2 bases; junction bases not matched to a gene: 5. The CDR3 region is CAITGATYEQYF. Here the CDR3 DNA reads TGTGCCATTACAGGGGCCACCTACGAGCAGTACTTC.

The count of this clone is one. The rearrangement links TRBV5-1 to TRBJ1-1; tentative D call: TRBD1 (6 bases). The CDR3 length is 15 residues. V lost 4 bases and J 1 base, leaving 14 bases between the germline ends. CDR1 and CDR2 (germline): SGHRS, YFSETQ. The CDR3 reads CASSPLTGENTEAFF. The CDR3 bases are TGCGCCAGCAGCCCCCTGACAGGCGAGAACACTGAAGCTTTCTTT.

V gene TRBV6-1 combines with J gene TRBJ1-2; D remains ambiguous. The CDR3 is 14 amino acids. V was clipped by 2 bases and J by 0 bases, with 7 bases between them. Germline V gives CDR1 MNHNS, CDR2 SASEGT. The CDR3 nucleotides read TGTGCCAGCAGTGAAACAGTAACTAACTATGGCTACACCTTC. Its translation: CASSETVTNYGYTF.

The V and J genes are TRBV6-5 and TRBJ1-1; a weak D match, TRBD1 (6 bases). Trimming removed 0 bases from V and 5 bases from J, with 10 bases in between. The CDR3 sequence is 14 residues long. Germline-derived CDR1 and CDR2 are MNHEY and SVGAGI. The CDR3 spells CASSYSGGRTEAFF. The CDR3 DNA follows: TGTGCCAGCAGTTACTCGGGGGGGCGGACTGAAGCTTTCTTT.

This chain connects TRBV7-9 to TRBJ2-7; possibly TRBD2 for D (5 bases). Trimming took 5 bases from V and 7 from J, leaving 15 bases between them. Germline CDR1 is SEHNR and CDR2 is FQNEAQ (reference sequence). The CDR3 spans 13 residues. The CDR3 here is CASSPSGLGEQYF. The CDR3 DNA reads as TGTGCCAGCAGCCCCTCCGGACTCGGAGAGCAGTACTTC.

The chain uses TRBV27 and TRBJ1-5; D may be TRBD1 (5 bases). This CDR3 contains 13 residues. Germline V CDR1 and CDR2: MNHEY, SMNVEV (reference sequence). V was pared by 3 bases and J by 6 bases, with 9 bases between. The CDR3 spells CASSLGGFQPQHF. CDR3 DNA: TGTGCCAGCAGTTTGGGGGGGTTTCAGCCCCAGCATTTT.

This clone was observed a single time. The CDR3 here is CASSSSDRGRQPQHF. The DNA of the CDR3 is TGTGCCAGCAGTTCTTCCGACAGGGGAAGACAGCCCCAGCATTTT. The chain uses TRBV11-2 and TRBJ1-5; 8 bases are shared with TRBD1. Unmatched junction bases numbered 11, after V lost 6 bases and J lost 7 bases. From germline, CDR1 is SGHAT and CDR2 FQNNGV. This CDR3 region has 15 residues.